Each of the 8 T cell receptor beta chains below was sequenced from the same sample in a study of T cell responses to AZD1222 COVID-19 vaccine (dated by TCRdb to about 2021). Library preparation was by the immunoSEQ multiplex PCR assay. TCRdb retrieved this table from immuneACCESS and kept in-frame rearrangements only. Not all clones are present; in checked studies, unresolved V genes account for under half, and no reason is known for the remainder. Within this sample are 55,000 to 70,000 clones, with around 83% of them counted one time only. The ten largest clones add up to around 10% of the sample. The time point label here, explained by the study, means: baseline before first vaccination. Sequenced here: peripheral blood, sampled on day 0 of AZD1222 vaccination. These receptors all come from an adult in good health.

J is TRBJ2-7 and V is TRBV4-1; 11 bases match TRBD2. The V gene end was trimmed by 5 bases and the J gene end by 2 bases; junction bases not matched to a gene: 5. The length of the CDR3 is 15 residues. Germline V gene lookup returns CDR1 MGHRA and CDR2 YSYEKL. The CDR3 coding sequence is TGCGCCAGCAGCACCGGGACTAGCGGCACCTACGAGCAGTACTTC. This encodes CASSTGTSGTYEQYF.

This clone was seen a single time. The genes are TRBV7-2 and TRBJ2-2, with D unclear. Germline-derived CDR1 and CDR2 are SGHTA and FQGNSA. V was trimmed by 1 base and J by 6 bases, leaving 9 bases between them. This CDR3 region has 14 residues. The CDR3 nucleotides are TGTGCCAGCAGCTTAGTTTCGTATCCCGGGGAGCTGTTTTTT. Protein product: CASSLVSYPGELFF.

The rearrangement joins TRBV27 to TRBJ2-7; D unclear. Looked up from germline, CDR1 is MNHEY and CDR2 is SMNVEV (reference sequence). CDR3 length equals 12 residues. Trimming shortened V by 5 bases and J by 6 bases, and 11 bases separated the two germline ends. This CDR3 is CASSPTYGEQYF. The DNA for the CDR3 is TGTGCCAGCAGTCCCACCTATGGCGAGCAGTACTTC.

This rearrangement joins TRBV19 to TRBJ1-1; D is unclear. Between the trimmed V and J ends, which lost 2 bases and 4 bases, there was a span of 17 bases. Germline CDR1 is LNHDA and CDR2 is SQIVND (reference sequence). The CDR3 length is 16 residues. CDR3 bases: TGTGCCAGTAGTATAATGGGAAAGGGTGGAAGCACTGAAGCTTTCTTT. This gives the protein CASSIMGKGGSTEAFF.

The J gene is TRBJ2-3, the V gene TRBV5-1; D is ambiguous. The CDR3 runs to 15 residues. V was cut by 0 bases and J by 4 bases, with 12 bases left in between. Germline-derived CDR1 and CDR2 are SGHRS and YFSETQ. CDR3 sequence reads: CASSLAAGSADTQYF. The CDR3, as DNA: TGCGCCAGCAGCTTGGCCGCCGGCAGCGCAGATACGCAGTATTTT. The full variable domain, its missing parts supplied by reference TRBV5-1 and TRBJ2-3, is KAGVTQTPRYLIKTRGQQVTLSCSPISGHRSVSWYQQTPGQGLQFLFEYFSETQRNKGNFPGRFSGRQFSNSRSEMNVSTLELGDSALYLCASSLAAGSADTQYFGPGTRLTVL.

The chain is built from TRBV19 and TRBJ2-3, with TRBD2 matching over 7 bases. Germline assignment: CDR1 LNHDA and CDR2 SQIVND (reference sequence). V gave up 6 bases and J gave up 2 bases; unmatched junction bases: 8. The CDR3 covers 15 residues. The CDR3 nucleotides read TGTGCCAGTAGGACGAGCGGGGCTTACACAGATACGCAGTATTTT. This sequence encodes CASRTSGAYTDTQYF.

This chain links TRBV7-6 with TRBJ2-7; D could derive from TRBD1 or TRBD2 (5 bases each). Germline CDR1 reads SGHVS; CDR2 reads FNYEAQ. Trimming cost V 4 bases and J 0 bases, with 22 bases left between them. The CDR3 is made up of 18 amino acids. The CDR3, as DNA: TGTGCCAGCAGCTCGTACCCTCAGGGAGCAAAAGGCTCCTACGAGCAGTACTTC. Amino acid sequence: CASSSYPQGAKGSYEQYF.

The chain employs TRBV18 and TRBJ2-1; possibly TRBD2 for D (5 bases). Germline-derived CDR1 and CDR2 are KGHSH and LQKENI. The CDR3 has 11 amino acids. V was cut by 5 bases and J by 9 bases, with 8 bases left in between. CDR3 region: CASSSDFEQFF. The CDR3 bases are TGTGCCAGCTCATCGGACTTTGAGCAGTTCTTC.